The 28 T cell receptor beta chains reported below all come from one sample, sequenced in a study of blood T cell repertoires in COVID-19 (dated by TCRdb to the early 2020s). The library came from the immunoSEQ multiplex PCR assay. TCRdb provides this immuneACCESS table in a form limited to in-frame rearrangements. Some clones are lacking; in checked studies, under half of them reflect an unresolved V gene, and why the rest are absent is not known. The sample table records 100,000 to 130,000 clones; approximately 88% of these occur just once. Clones ranked in the top ten supply approximately 6.2% of the sample. Sequencing was done on a sample of peripheral blood. Receptors originate from a man aged 50 to 60 with active or convalescent COVID-19.

This clone was counted only a few times. The chain recombines TRBV15 with TRBJ2-7; 8 nucleotides line up with TRBD1. The length of the CDR3 is 16 residues. Germline V gene sequence: CDR1 LNHNV, CDR2 YYDKDF (reference sequence). Trimming removed 3 bases from V and 4 bases from J; junction bases left unmatched: 11. The CDR3 nucleotides read TGTGCCACCAGCAGTGGCCAGACAGGGGTGAGGTACGAGCAGTACTTC. This translates into CATSSGQTGVRYEQYF.

This clone was counted a few times. The genes are TRBV5-1 and TRBJ1-1, with D possibly matching TRBD1 (6 bases). V was pared by 3 bases and J by 5 bases, with 17 bases between. The CDR3 contains 15 residues. The V gene's germline CDR1 is SGHRS and CDR2 YFSETQ. CDR3 coding DNA: TGCGCCAGCAGCTCGACGTCAGGGGTTGGGACTGAAGCTTTCTTT. This sequence encodes CASSSTSGVGTEAFF.

The chain couples TRBV7-6 to TRBJ2-7, with 9 bases lining up with TRBD1. Germline V gene lookup returns CDR1 SGHVS and CDR2 FNYEAQ. With V trimmed by 5 bases and J by 5 bases, 13 bases remained unmatched. The length of the CDR3 is 16 residues. The DNA of the CDR3 is TGTGCCAGCAGCCTAGGTCCGGGACAGGGAAGCCACGAGCAGTACTTC. Translated, it gives CASSLGPGQGSHEQYF.

The chain combines TRBV19 with TRBJ2-7, with 8 nucleotides matching TRBD2. Germline V gene sequence: CDR1 LNHDA, CDR2 SQIVND (reference sequence). The CDR3 loop spans 15 amino acids. The junction had 7 bases not matched to a gene; V was cut back by 4 bases and J by 2 bases. The CDR3 protein is CASSSGAGGAYEQYF. The CDR3 DNA reads as TGTGCCAGTAGTAGTGGTGCGGGAGGAGCCTACGAGCAGTACTTC.

This clone was recorded only once. This chain links TRBV9 with TRBJ1-6; TRBD1 matches at 7 bases. CDR3 length: 13 amino acids. V was pared by 5 bases and J by 10 bases, with 6 bases of the junction left unmatched. Germline V gives CDR1 SGDLS, CDR2 YYNGEE. The CDR3 sequence is CASSGQANSPLHF. The CDR3 region has the DNA TGTGCCAGCAGTGGACAGGCCAACTCACCCCTCCACTTT.

This rearrangement joins TRBV6-6 to TRBJ2-5; maybe TRBD2 (5 bases). Deletions cut 4 bases from V and 2 bases from J, with 17 bases between. The germline gives CDR1 MNHNY, CDR2 SVGAGI (reference sequence). The CDR3 has 16 residues. CDR3 nucleotide sequence: TGTGCCAGCAGTTCAGTTTCCAGCGGCGTACAAGAGACCCAGTACTTC. Its protein is CASSSVSSGVQETQYF.

This clone was seen a single time. V is TRBV28 and J is TRBJ1-5; 11 bases match TRBD1. J was trimmed by 7 bases and V by 7 bases; bases with no gene match: 6. This CDR3 spans 14 amino acids. Germline CDR1 is MDHEN and CDR2 is SYDVKM. The CDR3 loop reads CASNFGTGGQPQHF. DNA of the CDR3: TGTGCCAGCAACTTCGGGACAGGGGGACAGCCCCAGCATTTT.

The V gene is TRBV2, the J gene TRBJ2-7; the D gene is possibly TRBD1 (5 bases). The CDR3 contains 15 residues. CDR1 is SNHLY and CDR2 is FYNNEI in the germline V gene. Between the trimmed V and J ends, which lost 4 bases and 2 bases, there was a span of 15 bases. CDR3 amino acids: CASSGFRTTPYEQYF. The CDR3 DNA reads TGTGCCAGCAGTGGGTTCCGGACAACCCCCTACGAGCAGTACTTC.

The chain is built from TRBV27 and TRBJ2-2, with TRBD2 matching over 9 bases. The CDR3 spans 14 residues. CDR1 is MNHEY and CDR2 is SMNVEV in the germline V gene (reference sequence). The ends lost 2 bases at V and 9 bases at J; junction bases unmatched: 4. CDR3: CASSLAGGPRELFF. The CDR3, as DNA: TGTGCCAGCAGTTTAGCGGGAGGGCCGCGGGAGCTGTTTTTT.

The chain uses TRBV30 and TRBJ1-2; tentatively, D is TRBD1 (5 bases). Looked up from germline, CDR1 is GTSNPN and CDR2 is SVGIG (reference sequence). The V end lost 2 bases, the J end lost 5 bases, and 15 bases lay between the germline ends. The CDR3 spans 14 residues. CDR3 DNA sequence: TGTGCCTGGAGTTCTCCCGGGGGATTTTATGGCTACACCTTC. Encoded protein: CAWSSPGGFYGYTF.

The genes are TRBV28 and TRBJ2-1, with 9 bases matching TRBD2. Trimming took 4 bases from V and 2 from J; bases not matched to a gene: 6. Per germline, CDR1 MDHEN and CDR2 SYDVKM. The CDR3 totals 16 residues. The CDR3 spells CASSSFGGRAYNEQFF. The CDR3 DNA reads TGTGCCAGCAGTTCCTTTGGCGGGAGGGCCTACAATGAGCAGTTCTTC.

The CDR3 DNA reads TGTGCCTGGAGTGTACCAGGGATTGGAAACACCATATATTTT. It encodes CAWSVPGIGNTIYF. This sequence joins TRBV30 and TRBJ1-3; D might be TRBD1 (5 bases). This CDR3 is 14 amino acids long. CDR1 is GTSNPN, CDR2 SVGIG, per germline (reference sequence). Trimming took off 0 bases at V and 3 bases at J, with 9 bases between the two ends.

In this sample, this clone turned up a few times. The CDR3 here is CASSLAGTLTYEQYF. In DNA form, the CDR3 reads TGTGCCAGCAGCTTAGCAGGGACACTAACCTACGAGCAGTACTTC. The V gene is TRBV7-2, the J gene TRBJ2-7, with D maybe TRBD1 (6 bases). CDR1 and CDR2 (germline): SGHTA, FQGNSA. The CDR3 length is 15 residues. Trimming pared 0 bases from V and 2 bases from J, leaving 11 bases between.

In this sample, this clone turned up a few times. J is TRBJ1-1 and V is TRBV2; 7 nucleotides agree with TRBD1. The CDR3 is 13 residues long. Germline CDR1 SNHLY, CDR2 FYNNEI. After removal of 8 bases from V and 3 bases from J, the junction contained 6 bases not matched to a gene. The CDR3 DNA reads as TGTGCCAGCCAGGGGGACAGACACACTGAAGCTTTCTTT. It is translated as CASQGDRHTEAFF. Supplemented by reference TRBV2 and TRBJ1-1, the full variable domain reads EPEVTQTPSHQVTQMGQEVILRCVPISNHLYFYWYRQILGQKVEFLVSFYNNEISEKSEIFDDQFSVERPDGSNFTLKIRSTKLEDSAMYFCASQGDRHTEAFFGQGTRLTVV.

The V and J genes are TRBV10-1 and TRBJ2-1, with TRBD2 matching 11 bases. Germline trimming cut 0 bases from V and 5 bases from J; bases unmatched to any gene: 12. The CDR3 is 19 amino acids. The germline CDR1 and CDR2 sequences are WNHNN and SYGVQD (reference sequence). The CDR3 here is CASSESLLDTSGSHNEQFF. CDR3 sequence (DNA): TGCGCCAGCAGTGAGTCTCTGTTGGACACTAGCGGGAGCCACAATGAGCAGTTCTTC.

This chain joins TRBV25-1 and TRBJ1-6; 9 nucleotides agree with TRBD1. Trimming at V came to 6 bases and at J to 8 bases, leaving 5 bases not matched to a gene. Germline loops: CDR1 MGHDK, CDR2 SYGVNS. CDR3 size: 14 residues. The CDR3 bases are TGTGCCAGCAGCTGGGACAGGGCCGATTCACCCCTCCACTTT. This encodes CASSWDRADSPLHF.

This clone was detected only a few times. J is TRBJ1-5 and V is TRBV3-1 (or the pseudogene TRBV3-2), with a weak D call TRBD1 (6 bases). Germline CDR1 is LGHDT and CDR2 is YNNKEL (reference sequence). The CDR3 is made up of 14 amino acids. V was trimmed by 4 bases and J by 6 bases, leaving 13 bases between them. The CDR3 sequence is CASSPTGGGQPQHF. CDR3 nucleotide sequence: TGTGCCAGCAGCCCGACGGGGGGCGGTCAGCCCCAGCATTTT.

The chain recombines TRBV28 with TRBJ2-1; 9 nucleotides align to TRBD1. The CDR3 is 15 amino acids. V trimming: 6 bases; J trimming: 4 bases; junction bases outside the gene matches: 7. Germline V gene lookup returns CDR1 MDHEN and CDR2 SYDVKM. The chain's CDR3 is CASRTEQGAYNEQFF. The CDR3 DNA reads as TGTGCCAGCAGAACCGAACAGGGGGCGTACAATGAGCAGTTCTTC.

The chain recombines TRBV24-1 with TRBJ2-1; 7 nucleotides match TRBD1. Trimming cost V 3 bases and J 4 bases; bases outside gene matches: 8. CDR1 and CDR2 (germline): KGHDR, SFDVKD. The CDR3 contains 16 residues. The chain's CDR3 is CATSDTRDSPYNEQFF. CDR3 coding DNA: TGTGCCACCAGTGATACCCGGGACAGTCCTTACAATGAGCAGTTCTTC.

V is TRBV2 and J is TRBJ1-4; D perhaps matches TRBD1 (6 bases). This CDR3 region has 15 residues. The V gene lost 5 bases and the J gene lost 2 bases, with 12 bases spanning the gap. The germline V gene encodes CDR1 SNHLY and CDR2 FYNNEI. The CDR3 spells CASSLNRVTNEKLFF. The CDR3 nucleotides read TGTGCCAGCAGTTTAAACAGGGTGACTAATGAAAAACTGTTTTTT. The full variable domain, in which reference TRBV2 and TRBJ1-4 provide the parts outside the CDR3, is EPEVTQTPSHQVTQMGQEVILRCVPISNHLYFYWYRQILGQKVEFLVSFYNNEISEKSEIFDDQFSVERPDGSNFTLKIRSTKLEDSAMYFCASSLNRVTNEKLFFGSGTQLSVL.

The J gene is TRBJ2-1, the V gene TRBV28, with D uncertain. Germline assignment: CDR1 MDHEN and CDR2 SYDVKM. CDR3 size: 16 residues. V was clipped by 5 bases and J by 0 bases, with 14 bases between them. The CDR3 is CASSPERRSSYNEQFF. The CDR3 nucleotides read TGTGCCAGCAGTCCAGAAAGACGGAGCTCCTACAATGAGCAGTTCTTC.

This rearrangement joins TRBV2 to TRBJ2-1, with a tentative D call TRBD2 (6 bases). Trimming removed 6 bases at V and 4 bases at J, with 7 bases between. In germline, CDR1 is SNHLY, CDR2 FYNNEI. The CDR3 covers 12 residues. The CDR3 coding sequence is TGTGCCAGCAGCGCGGGGTACAATGAGCAGTTCTTC. Encoded protein: CASSAGYNEQFF.

The chain joins TRBV6-6 to TRBJ2-7; D is undetermined. The CDR3 has 12 amino acids. Trimming pared 7 bases from V and 3 bases from J, leaving 10 bases between. The germline V gene encodes CDR1 MNHNY and CDR2 SVGAGI (reference sequence). The CDR3 DNA sequence: TGTGCCAGCAAGGATAGGAGCTACGAGCAGTACTTC. It is translated as CASKDRSYEQYF.

CDR3 nucleotides: TGTGCCAGTAGAACAGGGAATCTAGATACGCAGTATTTT. Protein sequence: CASRTGNLDTQYF. J is TRBJ2-3 and V is TRBV19, with D perhaps TRBD1 (6 bases). The CDR3 is 13 amino acids. Deletions cut 6 bases from V and 5 bases from J, with 12 bases between. The germline V gene encodes CDR1 LNHDA and CDR2 SQIVND (reference sequence).

This clone was recorded a few times. The rearrangement links TRBV7-9 to TRBJ2-1; 10 bases map to TRBD1. There are 16 residues in the CDR3. Germline trimming cut 1 base from V and 5 bases from J; bases unmatched to any gene: 5. Germline CDR1 SEHNR, CDR2 FQNEAQ (reference sequence). CDR3 nucleotides: TGTGCCAGCAGCTTAGGCCCCGGGACAGGGGACAATGAGCAGTTCTTC. It is translated as CASSLGPGTGDNEQFF. Full variable domain (remainder filled in from reference TRBV7-9 and TRBJ2-1): DTGVSQNPRHKITKRGQNVTFRCDPISEHNRLYWYRQTLGQGPEFLTYFQNEAQLEKSRLLSDRFSAERPKGSFSTLEIQRTEQGDSAMYLCASSLGPGTGDNEQFFGPGTRLTVL.

The rearrangement joins TRBV28 to TRBJ2-5; D may be TRBD2 (7 bases). This CDR3 has 14 residues. Per germline, CDR1 MDHEN and CDR2 SYDVKM. Deletions cut 6 bases from V and 4 bases from J, with 15 bases between. The DNA of the CDR3 is TGTGCCAGCAGAGAGAGGGGGAGGGGAGAGACCCAGTACTTC. Its translation is CASRERGRGETQYF.

The V gene is TRBV10-1, the J gene TRBJ2-3, with 7 bases that match TRBD2. The CDR3 is 16 amino acids. Per germline, CDR1 WNHNN and CDR2 SYGVQD (reference sequence). V was clipped by 2 bases and J by 2 bases; unmatched bases: 7. The chain's CDR3 is CASSERLAVDTDTQYF. CDR3 DNA sequence: TGCGCCAGCAGTGAGAGGCTAGCGGTGGACACAGATACGCAGTATTTT.

The chain carries TRBV6-5 and TRBJ2-7; a possible D gene is TRBD2 (5 bases). This CDR3 spans 13 amino acids. In germline, CDR1 is MNHEY, CDR2 SVGAGI. Trimming shortened V by 10 bases and J by 1 base, and 14 bases separated the two germline ends. DNA of the CDR3: TGTGCCACCGACTACGATACATCCTACGAGCAGTACTTC. Protein: CATDYDTSYEQYF.